This T cell receptor beta chain was recovered during a study of cytomegalovirus exposure and HLA in healthy donors (dated by TCRdb to 2015 to 2018). As for the study more broadly: An earlier analysis of about 530 of the donors reported over 250 Gb of sequence data and 117 million unique TCR beta sequences obtained from about 179 million T cells. Across roughly 420 genotyped donors of the cohort, an average of about 200,000 unique TCR beta nucleotide sequences per donor were sequenced, and roughly 18% of those sequences were non-productive. A later genetic analysis took genome-wide SNP genotypes for about 65% of the roughly 670 donors and used that subset as a discovery cohort. Using immunosequencing, the study profiled T cell repertoires from approximately 700 subjects and related those repertoires to cytomegalovirus serostatus. Of the 398 genotyped donors, 70% to 90% were placed in the genetic ancestry cluster associated with self-reported Caucasian donors. Because of strong linkage in the cohort, roughly five DR-DQ haplotypes were treated as single units for association and clustering. An earlier analysis of 587 of the donors used high-throughput TCR beta sequencing to judge whether each TCR beta V gene segment behaved as functional or pseudogenic. An early release covering 550 to 700 HLA-typed donors comprised about 310 gigabases of sequencing data and 85 million or so unique TCR sequences. Rather than using new phenotypic data, the later analysis identified candidate immune exposures from TCR beta sequences and from how often those sequences occurred across donors. Donor age, sex, ethnicity and CMV serostatus were compiled together with the repertoire data. In addition to the first cohort of approximately 650 subjects, a separate validation cohort of 120 different subjects was used. The number of typed donors differed by locus: 629-630 for A, B, C, DRB1 and DQB1; approximately 540 for DQA1; approximately 610 for DPA1; and 450 to 480 for DPB1. A later analysis re-analyzed previously published TCR beta repertoires from 666 donors and added high-resolution HLA genotyping to study TCR occurrence patterns. The study combined high-throughput TCR immunosequencing, statistical association of individual TCRs with disease status, and machine learning to predict cytomegalovirus infection status. Every repertoire in the discovery cohort had been generated on one and the same sequencing platform. The aim of the study was to test whether cataloging public T cell receptors could identify signatures of past pathogen exposure. Both class I and class II loci were covered by HLA typing, at four-digit resolution. Beyond this particular receptor, the publication reports: A cluster of highly shared sequence variants was judged likely to represent a technical artifact of the sequencing pipeline. The study gave a list of 150 to 200 TCR beta chains associated with cytomegalovirus. A further reported finding was that TCR beta sequences accurately predicted the HLA-A and HLA-B alleles for most subjects in the first cohort. Several of the top co-occurrence clusters appeared to be linked to parvovirus B19, influenza, CMV and Epstein-Barr virus, according to a later analysis. It was suggested by the authors that the approach could potentially be generalized to other disease states and immunological phenotypes. Correlated functional status among segregating V segments might be attributable to linkage disequilibrium, but an unknown experimental factor could not be ruled out. An association between a missense DCLRE1C variant and V-gene and J-gene trimming of TCR beta chains was found in a later genetic analysis and replicated in an independent cohort. In a later analysis, HLA-associated TCR beta chains showed more clonal expansion and lower generation probabilities than non-associated chains that were equally common. In a later analysis, most CMV-associated TCR beta chains were found to appear HLA-restricted, with HLA associations seemingly driven largely by CMV exposure. According to a later analysis, TCR association rates differed among HLA loci, with DRB1 alleles showing the most associated TCRs and HLA-C alleles showing the fewest. For the cohort, immune exposure information was limited to CMV serostatus. Because counts were too low, around 17 rarely observed V segments, including chromosome 9 orphons, were left out of the earlier analysis of a few hundred of the donors. In a later analysis, around 17,000 TCR beta sequences were associated with specific HLA alleles at a false discovery rate of 0.05. This cohort had only TCR beta chains sequenced, and the lack of alpha or paired-chain data limited which features could be detected. Because HLA typing was missing for some donors at each locus, association tests included only the typed subset. Strong co-occurrence of HLA alleles, especially DR and DQ, made assigning TCR associations to individual alleles difficult. Because the 87-base-pair reads could not distinguish some IMGT-functional V segments, including TRBV6-2 and TRBV6-3, those segments were excluded. Most TCR sequences were seen in very few donors, while some public TCRs were found in many individuals. Roughly uniform sequencing depth across donors was assumed in presence/absence analyses, although this assumption may not hold. Broadly in line with IMGT annotations, most TCR beta V segments showed up in productive rearrangements about 87% or about 30% of the time in an earlier analysis of 587 of the donors. Cytomegalovirus status was reported to be diagnosed by the classifier with high specificity and sensitivity in both the original and validation cohorts. According to a later genetic analysis, donors in an Asian-associated ancestry cluster had fewer N-insertions in productive TCRs than the approximately 630-donor mean. A few of the identified cytomegalovirus-associated TCR beta chains were confirmed in vitro to be specific for cytomegalovirus antigens.

Points on this clone: Its recognized antigen is unknown. No base qualities exist here, and no much larger clone lies one base off it. Other DNA sequences from this sample encode an identical CDR3 as well.

The CDR3, from cysteine to phenylalanine, totals 12 residues. Of all the DNA, just the CDR3 is kept, 36 bases in frame from base 1. The germline V end is reduced by 8 bases and the J end by 2 bases; junction bases left unmatched: 1. Looking up the germline V gene (reference sequence) yields CDR1 LNHDA and CDR2 SQIVND. The cohort comprised approximately 700 healthy bone marrow donors. Cohort members were all nominally healthy when sampled, although unrecorded immune exposures were likely present. The donor was CMV seropositive and was included in the group of 289 seropositive cohort members. A peripheral blood sample was provided by each donor, and peripheral blood mononuclear cells were used for TCR beta sequencing. Genomic DNA extraction from the blood cell samples was performed with the Qiagen DNeasy Blood Extraction Kit. The library was made by the immunoSEQ multiplex PCR assay. For the multiplex PCR, a mixture combining 60 forward primers for TCR Vbeta segments and 13 reverse primers for TCR Jbeta segments was used. Amplification of the CDR3 region of rearranged TCR beta genes was performed with a multiplex PCR assay on genomic DNA. On the Illumina HiSeq System, the amplified TCR beta libraries were sequenced as 87-base-pair reads. The paper's data handling went like this. A later analysis tallied some 79 million unique TCR beta chains across the 666 repertoires, and around 10 million of those chains were shared by two or more donors. A nearest-neighbor algorithm error-corrected the raw reads and collapsed the reads into unique sequences, merging closely related sequences to remove PCR and sequencing errors. Alignment of CDR3 sequences to IMGT reference sequences was used to assign V, D and J gene segments. Each retained sequence needed at least a six-nucleotide match to both a V gene segment and a J gene segment. Rearrangements were classified as productive when the CDR3 lacked stop codons and remained in frame with V and J, and all other rearrangements were classified as non-productive. CDR3 was defined by IMGT convention, running from the second conserved V-encoded cysteine to the conserved J-encoded phenylalanine. In an earlier analysis of 500 to 650 of the donors, sequences lacking an unambiguous match to a single V gene segment were excluded. In an earlier analysis of a few hundred of the donors, V segments were called functional above 56.7% productive rearrangements and were called segregating when the between-donor standard deviation exceeded 5%. A statistical classification framework was built for diagnosing cytomegalovirus status from the catalog of TCR beta chain sequences. V and J gene assignment, in a later analysis, came from comparing TCR nucleotide sequences with IMGT/GENE-DB human TR gene sequences. A later analysis assigned CDR3 sequences and most-parsimonious VDJ recombination scenarios with the TCRdist pipeline. In a later analysis, each TCR beta chain was defined by its CDR3 amino acid sequence together with its V-gene family, and reads without a unique V-gene family were excluded. To address suspected cross-contamination and a sequencing artifact, a later analysis removed 550 to 750 highly shared, low-generation-probability nucleotide sequences. In a later analysis, a clonal expansion index was calculated for each public chain from normalized within-repertoire ranks of inferred template counts. A later analysis computed generation probabilities with a VDJ recombination model fitted to out-of-frame rearrangements, and checked the results against IGoR. A later analysis scored TCR-TCR, TCR-HLA and TCR-CMV co-occurrence with hypergeometric tests, applying a repertoire-size bias correction to TCR pairs. A later analysis estimated false discovery rates by permuting HLA or CMV assignments 20 times. In a later analysis, co-occurring TCRs were grouped using DBSCAN, and TCRdist sequence similarity was added for clustering within HLA-allele-positive subsets. Repertoires with fewer than 30,000 or more than 120,000 public chains, plus five repertoires with anomalous nucleotide sharing, were excluded from co-occurrence clustering. TCRdb obtained this table from immuneACCESS and retained in-frame rearrangements with V and J assigned. These tables miss some clones; where compared with another copy, unresolved V genes account for less than half of the shortfall, and the remainder is unexplained. For V, J and clone size, that table is used; D and trimming come from the DNA. The sample table shows 130,000 to 150,000 clones, and roughly four fifths are seen once. The leading ten clones occupy approximately 10% of the sample.

Sequenced: PBMCs. The TCR comes from a woman aged 45-59 years in good health and CMV-seropositive. The chain is assembled from TRBV19 and TRBJ1-1, and 8 bases in between align with TRBD1. The DNA reads as follows: TGTGCCAGTGGACAGGGCAACACTGAAGCTTTCTTT. The resulting protein is CASGQGNTEAFF.